This T cell receptor beta chain was sequenced in a study of tumor-infiltrating lymphocytes in primary liver carcinoma. Study context: T1-T3 N0M0 was the stage of the tumors, which were 4.2 to 10 cm across. Samples gave roughly 3.5 to 7.5 million productive TCRbeta reads, similar across tissue types. Study-level results: No more than about 8-24% of top clones could be seen in all five tumor regions.

This clonotype was detected once. The antigen is not known. A single base separates this from a much larger clone, so it may be a read error. A constant-region primer served to make TCR beta cDNA from roughly 500 ng total RNA. Nested multiplex PCR, run for three rounds with slightly modified ARM-PCR, yielded TCR beta libraries. TRBV1-TRBV30 forward primers paired with a C-beta reverse primer were used in the first two PCR rounds, which ran roughly 9 cycles each. TCRdb recomputed calls from the multiplex PCR reads with MiXCR, one row per CDR3 protein. Among tens of thousands of distinct CDR3 sequences listed, 60% to 75% were seen once. There are 14 residues in the CDR3. CDR1 and CDR2 from the germline V gene are SGHTA and FQGNSA. Without any cell sorting, 20-30 mg of bulk tissue yielded co-extracted RNA and DNA. Every patient had chronic HBV infection and was treatment-naive.

The J gene is TRBJ2-7, the V gene TRBV7-2; 8 positions agree with TRBD2. Sequencing was carried out using liver tumor tissue from sampling region 1. Subset in this sample: tumor region T1, superior pole. The TCR was taken from a man between 40 and 49 years old with primary liver carcinoma and hepatitis B virus infection. The CDR3 sequence: CANSVVGLDREQYF. The CDR3 DNA follows: TGTGCCAACAGCGTAGTGGGACTAGATAGGGAGCAGTACTTC.